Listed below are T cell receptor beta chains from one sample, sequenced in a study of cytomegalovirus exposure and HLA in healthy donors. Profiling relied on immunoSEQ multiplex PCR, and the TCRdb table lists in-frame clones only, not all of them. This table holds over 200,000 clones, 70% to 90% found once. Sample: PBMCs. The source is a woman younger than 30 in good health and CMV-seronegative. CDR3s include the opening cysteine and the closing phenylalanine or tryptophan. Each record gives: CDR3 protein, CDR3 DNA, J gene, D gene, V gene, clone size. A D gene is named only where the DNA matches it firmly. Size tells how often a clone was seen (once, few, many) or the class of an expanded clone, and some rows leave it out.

CDR3: CAWSRYDTGELFF
DNA: TGTGCCTGGAGCCGATATGACACCGGGGAGCTGTTTTTT
J: TRBJ2-2
D: NA
V: TRBV30
size: NA

CDR3: CASSPAGNTIYF
DNA: TGCGCCAGCAGCCCGGCTGGAAACACCATATATTTT
J: TRBJ1-3
D: NA
V: TRBV5-1
size: NA

CDR3: CASKGGRGTGELFF
DNA: TGTGCCTCCAAAGGAGGGAGGGGGACCGGGGAGCTGTTTTTT
J: TRBJ2-2
D: NA
V: TRBV30
size: NA

CDR3: CASSLAGNTDTQYF
DNA: TGTGCCAGCAGTCTAGCGGGGAACACAGATACGCAGTATTTT
J: TRBJ2-3
D: TRBD2
V: TRBV6-4
size: NA

CDR3: CASSPQINYGYTF
DNA: TGTGCCAGCAGTCCGCAGATTAACTATGGCTACACCTTC
J: TRBJ1-2
D: NA
V: TRBV28
size: NA

CDR3: CASKGLAGLTDTQYF
DNA: TGCGCCAGCAAGGGACTAGCGGGCCTCACAGATACGCAGTATTTT
J: TRBJ2-3
D: TRBD2
V: TRBV5-1
size: NA

CDR3: CAWSMGGSSEAFF
DNA: TGTGCCTGGAGTATGGGGGGGTCAAGTGAAGCTTTCTTT
J: TRBJ1-1
D: NA
V: TRBV30
size: few

CDR3: CASSQSLQGAEGNTIYF
DNA: TGCGCCAGCAGCCAGAGTCTACAGGGGGCGGAGGGAAACACCATATATTTT
J: TRBJ1-3
D: TRBD1
V: TRBV5-1
size: NA

CDR3: CASSEARGYQETQYF
DNA: TGTGCCAGCAGTGAAGCGCGAGGGTACCAAGAGACCCAGTACTTC
J: TRBJ2-5
D: NA
V: TRBV2
size: NA

CDR3: CASSGLWGITEAFF
DNA: TGTGCCAGCAGTGGCCTGTGGGGAATTACTGAAGCTTTCTTT
J: TRBJ1-1
D: NA
V: TRBV2
size: NA

CDR3: CAISEEGRNYGYTF
DNA: TGTGCCATCAGTGAGGAGGGGCGGAACTATGGCTACACCTTC
J: TRBJ1-2
D: NA
V: TRBV10-3
size: NA

CDR3: CASSIGEKLFF
DNA: TGTGCCAGCAGCATCGGTGAAAAACTGTTTTTT
J: TRBJ1-4
D: NA
V: TRBV11-2
size: once